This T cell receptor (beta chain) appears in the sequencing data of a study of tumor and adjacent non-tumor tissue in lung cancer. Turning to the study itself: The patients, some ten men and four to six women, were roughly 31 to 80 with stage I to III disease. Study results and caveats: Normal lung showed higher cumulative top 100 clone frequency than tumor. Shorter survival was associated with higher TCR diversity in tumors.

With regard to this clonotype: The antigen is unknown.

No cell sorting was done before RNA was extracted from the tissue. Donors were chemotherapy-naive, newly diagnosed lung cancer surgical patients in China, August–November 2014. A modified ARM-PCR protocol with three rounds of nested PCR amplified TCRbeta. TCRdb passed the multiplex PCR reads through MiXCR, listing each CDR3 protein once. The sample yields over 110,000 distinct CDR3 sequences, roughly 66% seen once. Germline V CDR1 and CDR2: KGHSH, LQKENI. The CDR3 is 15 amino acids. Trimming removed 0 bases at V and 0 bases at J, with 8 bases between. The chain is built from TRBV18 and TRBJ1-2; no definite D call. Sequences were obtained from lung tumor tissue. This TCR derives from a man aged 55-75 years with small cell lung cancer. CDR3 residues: CASSPPTEANYGYTF. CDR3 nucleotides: TGTGCCAGCTCACCACCAACAGAAGCTAACTATGGCTACACCTTC.